This TCR beta chain was recovered during a study of blood T cells in healthy people across ages. General study findings and limits: The study found TCR beta diversity correlated strongly with naive T cell percentage.

It was with a sample-barcoded 5' primer and a J-beta primer mix that a second PCR of roughly 6 to 12 cycles was run. Every cDNA molecule bore a tag from a template-switch adaptor containing 12 random nucleotides. TCRdb analysed the 5' RACE reads with MiXCR anew, one entry per CDR3 protein. Among 1.5 million to 2 million distinct CDR3 sequences listed, 28% were seen once. Isolation per sample recovered at least 6 million PBMCs. Samples each had at least 6 micrograms of total RNA extracted. With regard to this clonotype: The antigen is unknown.

Germline assignment: CDR1 LNHDA and CDR2 SQIVND (reference sequence). Between the trimmed V and J ends, which lost 8 bases and 4 bases, there was a span of 23 bases. The CDR3 runs to 16 residues. This receptor was taken from a woman in her 30s in good health. Material for sequencing was blood. The chain employs TRBV19 and TRBJ1-1, with D tentatively TRBD1 (5 bases). The CDR3 spells CASFPRDGRIPTEAFF. In DNA form, the CDR3 reads TGTGCCAGTTTCCCCCGGGACGGAAGAATCCCCACTGAAGCTTTCTTT.